This T cell receptor beta chain stems from a study of blood T cell repertoires in COVID-19. Turning to the study itself: The United States, Italy and Spain provided the acute and convalescent COVID-19 samples. Sources were T cells, B-cell-depleted T cells, or PBMCs; the material itself was cDNA or gDNA.

In the original workflow: Estimated nucleated cell counts came from reference gene primer amplification. Clones were read by immunoSEQ multiplex PCR, and TCRdb kept only the in-frame ones, dropping some. V and J calls and clone size follow that table, whereas D and trimming were derived from the DNA. In the table there are some 50,000 clones, around 84% of which are singletons. The germline V and J ends were trimmed by 3 bases and 2 bases, with 16 bases remaining between them. CDR3 length: 15 residues. Germline values: CDR1 GTSNPN, CDR2 SVGIG (reference sequence). The sequencing input was peripheral blood. The TCR was taken from a man aged 50 to 59 with acute or convalescent COVID-19. The V gene is TRBV30, the J gene TRBJ1-2, with unresolved D. CDR3 DNA: TGTGCCTGGAGCACCCAGGAGGCCCCAAACTATGGCTACACCTTC. As protein: CAWSTQEAPNYGYTF.